The 18 T cell receptor beta chains listed next were all sequenced from one sample in a study of cytomegalovirus exposure and HLA in healthy donors. The PCR used 60 Vbeta and 13 Jbeta primers. The protocol was immunoSEQ multiplex PCR, while the TCRdb copy is restricted to in-frame clones and leaves out a portion. The table shows 110,000 to 150,000 clones, with about 80% occurring only once. Sequenced: PBMCs. The receptors shown here come from a male donor in good health and CMV-seropositive.

The chain links TRBV2 to TRBJ2-6, with TRBD2 matching 7 bases. J lost 0 bases, V lost 6 bases, and 8 bases had no gene match. Germline CDR1 and CDR2: SNHLY and FYNNEI. The CDR3 is made up of 17 amino acids. The CDR3 here is CASRVLAQSSGANVLTF. The CDR3 bases are TGTGCCAGCAGAGTACTAGCGCAGAGCTCTGGGGCCAACGTCCTGACTTTC.

The rearrangement joins TRBV29-1 to TRBJ2-7; 10 bases agree with TRBD2. This CDR3 contains 15 residues. Germline-derived CDR1 and CDR2 are SQVTM and ANQGSEA. J lost 9 bases, V lost 5 bases, and 16 bases had no gene match. In DNA form, the CDR3 reads TGCAGCGTTCTTGGGAGCGGGAGGGCCTTAGAAAGGCAGTACTTC. Its protein product is CSVLGSGRALERQYF.

The rearrangement uses TRBV19 and TRBJ2-7; D call uncertain. The ends were cut back, 8 bases at V and 0 bases at J, with 11 bases in the middle. Germline V gives CDR1 LNHDA, CDR2 SQIVND (reference sequence). CDR3 length equals 13 residues. CDR3 DNA: TGTGCCAGTTCCCCGGAGAGCTCCTACGAGCAGTACTTC. It is translated as CASSPESSYEQYF.

The chain uses TRBV7-2 and TRBJ2-2; TRBD2 might be the D (5 bases). The CDR3 totals 15 residues. The germline V and J ends were trimmed by 0 bases and 0 bases, with 5 bases remaining between them. Germline assignment: CDR1 SGHTA and CDR2 FQGNSA. CDR3 sequence (DNA): TGTGCCAGCAGCTTAGCGGGAGCGAACACCGGGGAGCTGTTTTTT. Translated, it gives CASSLAGANTGELFF.

This chain connects TRBV19 to TRBJ1-5, with 7 nucleotides matching TRBD1. The CDR3 extends over 12 amino acids. The germline CDR1 and CDR2 sequences are LNHDA and SQIVND (reference sequence). V lost 6 bases to trimming and J lost 8 bases; unmatched junction nucleotides: 4. DNA for the CDR3: TGTGCCAGTAGGGGAACAGGGGAGCCCCAGCATTTT. Its protein product is CASRGTGEPQHF.

The V and J genes are TRBV7-9 and TRBJ1-2; D gene unclear. Germline V lookup: CDR1 SEHNR, CDR2 FQNEAQ (reference sequence). This CDR3 has 15 residues. Trimming shortened V by 1 base and J by 6 bases, and 15 bases separated the two germline ends. The CDR3 loop reads CASSLVGRARNGYTF. DNA for the CDR3: TGTGCCAGCAGCTTAGTGGGGAGGGCACGGAATGGCTACACCTTC.

The chain recombines TRBV5-4 with TRBJ2-7; TRBD2 aligns across 7 bases. Trimming cost V 4 bases and J 4 bases; bases outside gene matches: 11. Germline lookup yields CDR1 SGHNT and CDR2 YYREEE (reference sequence). CDR3 length: 15 residues. This CDR3 reads CASSPNETAGYEQYF. CDR3 sequence (DNA): TGTGCCAGCAGCCCCAACGAAACAGCGGGATACGAGCAGTACTTC.

The rearrangement joins TRBV19 to TRBJ1-1, with 8 bases that match TRBD1. After removal of 3 bases from V and 8 bases from J, the junction contained 2 bases not matched to a gene. Germline V gene sequence: CDR1 LNHDA, CDR2 SQIVND (reference sequence). The CDR3 spans 12 residues. This chain's CDR3 is CASSIGDREAFF. The CDR3 bases are TGTGCCAGTAGTATCGGGGACAGGGAAGCTTTCTTT.

Concerning this clone itself: The junction shows a germline mismatch at one end, possibly a read error. The CDR3 loop is CASSQEGDRRF. The CDR3, as DNA: TGCGCCAGCAGCCAAGAGGGGGACAGGCGATTC. V and J are TRBV4-3 and TRBJ1-2, with 8 bases matching TRBD1. This CDR3 has 11 amino acids. Germline V gene data show CDR1 as LGHNA and CDR2 as YSLEER.

Remarks on this clone: Other DNA sequences in this sample translate to the same CDR3. This chain joins TRBV7-2 and TRBJ2-7, with 14 bases fitting TRBD2. Trimming at V came to 5 bases and at J to 4 bases, leaving 4 bases not matched to a gene. The germline CDR1 and CDR2 sequences are SGHTA and FQGNSA. This CDR3 comprises 15 residues. Written as DNA, the CDR3 is TGTGCCAGCAGCCTCGGGACTAGCGGGAGTTACGAGCAGTACTTC. Protein sequence: CASSLGTSGSYEQYF.

V is TRBV5-1 and J is TRBJ2-1, with D perhaps TRBD1 (6 bases). CDR1 SGHRS and CDR2 YFSETQ come from the germline V gene. Trimming pared 3 bases from V and 7 bases from J, leaving 23 bases between. The CDR3 covers 17 residues. CDR3 protein: CASSSTGWILGLNEQFF. The CDR3 DNA is TGCGCCAGCAGCTCCACAGGGTGGATATTAGGGCTGAATGAGCAGTTCTTC.

The sample holds one count of this clone. The rearrangement links TRBV7-8 to TRBJ1-6; D not resolved. Germline lookup yields CDR1 SGHVS and CDR2 FQNEAQ. V was cut by 5 bases and J by 0 bases, with 14 bases left in between. This CDR3 comprises 17 residues. CDR3 nucleotides: TGTGCCAGCAGCCAAATACGAGAGAGCTCCTATAATTCACCCCTCCACTTT. Encoded protein: CASSQIRESSYNSPLHF.

The chain couples TRBV2 to TRBJ1-4; D unclear. The germline gives CDR1 SNHLY, CDR2 FYNNEI. The CDR3 runs 14 residues. V shed 8 bases and J shed 3 bases, with 13 bases lying between them. The CDR3 spells CASGTLRSNEKLFF. The CDR3 coding sequence is TGTGCCAGCGGTACCCTGAGGTCTAATGAAAAACTGTTTTTT.

This clone showed up just once. The V call is TRBV30, the J call TRBJ2-7; no reliable D call. V was cut by 0 bases and J by 0 bases, with 6 bases left in between. Germline CDR1 is GTSNPN and CDR2 is SVGIG (reference sequence). The length of the CDR3 is 13 residues. DNA for the CDR3: TGTGCCTGGAGTGTGGCATTCTCCTACGAGCAGTACTTC. This encodes CAWSVAFSYEQYF.

The chain joins TRBV7-2 to TRBJ2-2; TRBD2 aligns across 8 bases. Per the germline V gene, CDR1 is SGHTA and CDR2 is FQGNSA. Germline trimming cut 4 bases from V and 2 bases from J; bases unmatched to any gene: 9. The CDR3 covers 17 residues. CDR3 sequence: CASSSYPGGGNTGELFF. DNA of the CDR3: TGTGCCAGCAGCTCCTATCCGGGAGGGGGAAACACCGGGGAGCTGTTTTTT.

This sequence joins TRBV29-1 and TRBJ1-4; D possibly corresponds to TRBD1 (6 bases). V was shortened by 6 bases and J by 1 base, with 15 bases between the two germline ends. This CDR3 has 15 residues. Germline CDR1 and CDR2: SQVTM and ANQGSEA. CDR3 sequence reads: CSVGARGLTNEKLFF. CDR3 bases: TGCAGCGTCGGAGCCAGGGGTTTAACTAATGAAAAACTGTTTTTT. Full variable domain (missing parts from reference TRBV29-1 and TRBJ1-4): SAVISQKPSRDICQRGTSLTIQCQVDSQVTMMFWYRQQPGQSLTLIATANQGSEATYESGFVIDKFPISRPNLTFSTLTVSNMSPEDSSIYLCSVGARGLTNEKLFFGSGTQLSVL.

This chain uses TRBV10-3 with TRBJ2-7; D is uncertain. V lost 7 bases and J lost 0, with 10 bases in between. This CDR3 is built from 13 residues. Germline V lookup: CDR1 ENHRY, CDR2 SYGVKD. CDR3 sequence reads: CAIMSDDSYEQYF. CDR3 coding DNA: TGTGCCATCATGAGCGACGACTCCTACGAGCAGTACTTC.

The chain joins TRBV19 to TRBJ1-5, with a possible D match to TRBD1 (5 bases). CDR3 length equals 15 residues. Trimming stripped 2 bases from V and 0 bases from J, with 8 bases between. Germline CDR1 is LNHDA and CDR2 is SQIVND (reference sequence). The CDR3 sequence is CASSIQGYSNQPQHF. In DNA, the CDR3 is TGTGCCAGTAGTATACAGGGTTATAGCAATCAGCCCCAGCATTTT.